This T cell receptor (beta chain) was profiled in a study of blood T cell repertoires in COVID-19. Overall study context: Acute and convalescent COVID-19 specimens originated in the United States, Italy and Spain. T cells, B-cell-depleted T cells, or PBMCs provided the cDNA or gDNA that served as material.

CDR1 SGHRS and CDR2 YFSETQ come from the germline V gene. CDR3 length equals 17 residues. The V segment lost 0 bases and the J segment 6 bases; nucleotides outside the gene matches: 11. Authors' methods: Counts of nucleated cells, estimated from reference gene primer amplification, were obtained. This table comes from immunoSEQ multiplex PCR, and its TCRdb copy is limited to in-frame clones, with some not included. Clone size and the V and J calls come from that table; the DNA yielded D and trimming. Among approximately 150,000 clones listed, roughly 79% were seen once. Sequences were obtained from peripheral blood. This clonotype originated in a man aged 45-65 years with active or convalescent COVID-19. This chain connects TRBV5-1 to TRBJ1-2; 10 bases are a match to TRBD1. CDR3 region: CASSLGPGTGEGNGYTF. The CDR3 DNA reads TGCGCCAGCAGCTTGGGACCCGGGACAGGGGAAGGAAATGGCTACACCTTC.